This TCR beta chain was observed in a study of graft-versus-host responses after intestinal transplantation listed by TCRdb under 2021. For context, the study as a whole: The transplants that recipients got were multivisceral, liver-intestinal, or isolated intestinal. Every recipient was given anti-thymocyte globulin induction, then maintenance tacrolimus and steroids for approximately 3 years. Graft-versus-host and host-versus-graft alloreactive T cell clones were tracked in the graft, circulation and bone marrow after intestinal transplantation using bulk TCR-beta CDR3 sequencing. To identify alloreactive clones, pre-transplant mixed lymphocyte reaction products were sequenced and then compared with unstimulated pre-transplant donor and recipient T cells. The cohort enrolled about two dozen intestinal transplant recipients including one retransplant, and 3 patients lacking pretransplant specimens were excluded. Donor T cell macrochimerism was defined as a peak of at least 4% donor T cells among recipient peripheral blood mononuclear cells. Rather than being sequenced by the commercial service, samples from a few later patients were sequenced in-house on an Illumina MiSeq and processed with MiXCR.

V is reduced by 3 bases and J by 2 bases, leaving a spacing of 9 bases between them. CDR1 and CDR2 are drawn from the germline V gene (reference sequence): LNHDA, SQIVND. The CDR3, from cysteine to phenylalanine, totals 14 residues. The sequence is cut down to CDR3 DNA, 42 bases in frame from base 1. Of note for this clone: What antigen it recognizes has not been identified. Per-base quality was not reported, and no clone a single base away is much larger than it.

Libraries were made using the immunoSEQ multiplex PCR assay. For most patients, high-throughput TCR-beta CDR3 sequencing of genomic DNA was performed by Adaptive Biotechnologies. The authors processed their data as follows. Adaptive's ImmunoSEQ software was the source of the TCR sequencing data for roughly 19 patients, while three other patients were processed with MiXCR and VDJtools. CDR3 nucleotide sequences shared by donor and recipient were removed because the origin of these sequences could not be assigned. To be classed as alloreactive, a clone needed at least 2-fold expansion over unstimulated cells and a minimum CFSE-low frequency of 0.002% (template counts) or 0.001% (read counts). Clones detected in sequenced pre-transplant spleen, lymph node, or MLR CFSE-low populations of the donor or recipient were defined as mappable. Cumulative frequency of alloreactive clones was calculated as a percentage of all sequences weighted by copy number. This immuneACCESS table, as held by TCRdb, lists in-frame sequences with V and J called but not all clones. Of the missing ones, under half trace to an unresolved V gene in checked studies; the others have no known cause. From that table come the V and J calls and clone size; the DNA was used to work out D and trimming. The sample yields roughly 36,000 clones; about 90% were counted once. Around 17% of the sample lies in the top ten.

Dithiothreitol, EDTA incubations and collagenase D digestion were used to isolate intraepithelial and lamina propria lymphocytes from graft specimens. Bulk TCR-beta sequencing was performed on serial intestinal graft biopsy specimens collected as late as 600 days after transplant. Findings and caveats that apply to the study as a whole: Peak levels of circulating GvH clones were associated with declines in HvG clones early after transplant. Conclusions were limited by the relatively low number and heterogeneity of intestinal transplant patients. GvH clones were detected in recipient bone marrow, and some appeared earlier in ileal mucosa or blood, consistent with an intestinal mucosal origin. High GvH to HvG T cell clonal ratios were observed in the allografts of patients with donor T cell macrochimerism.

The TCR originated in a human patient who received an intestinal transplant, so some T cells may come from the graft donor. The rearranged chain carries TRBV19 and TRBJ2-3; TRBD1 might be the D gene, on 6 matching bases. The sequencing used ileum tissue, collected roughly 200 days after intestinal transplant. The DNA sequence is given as TGTGCCAGTAGTATCGGGACACCCACAGATACGCAGTATTTT. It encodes CASSIGTPTDTQYF.